This T cell receptor beta chain originates from a study of cytomegalovirus exposure and HLA in healthy donors. Study summary: Counted in an early data release were about 86 million unique TCRs from HLA-typed donors. Study-level results: In a later analysis, at a false discovery rate of 0.05, about 17,000 TCR beta sequences matched HLA alleles. In a later analysis, HLA-C alleles had the fewest associated TCRs, DRB1 alleles the most. Common viral pathogens seemed to be connected with several of the most significant clusters, according to a later analysis.

Losses at the gene ends were 4 bases for V and 7 bases for J; bases not matched to a gene: 8. This CDR3 is 15 amino acids long. Germline CDR1 reads SEHNR; CDR2 reads FQNEAQ (reference sequence). With regard to this clone: What it binds is not known.

The PCR used 60 Vbeta and 13 Jbeta primers. Clones were sequenced by immunoSEQ multiplex PCR, and TCRdb holds only the in-frame ones, with some missing. The sample shows about 120,000 clones, 70% to 80% of them seen only once. This sequence was found in a woman in her forties in good health and CMV-seropositive. The chain employs TRBV7-9 and TRBJ2-2; 8 bases agree with TRBD2. What was sequenced was PBMCs. The CDR3 region has the DNA TGTGCCAGCAGCTCACGGGAGGGCGAAGACGGGGAGCTGTTTTTT. As protein: CASSSREGEDGELFF.